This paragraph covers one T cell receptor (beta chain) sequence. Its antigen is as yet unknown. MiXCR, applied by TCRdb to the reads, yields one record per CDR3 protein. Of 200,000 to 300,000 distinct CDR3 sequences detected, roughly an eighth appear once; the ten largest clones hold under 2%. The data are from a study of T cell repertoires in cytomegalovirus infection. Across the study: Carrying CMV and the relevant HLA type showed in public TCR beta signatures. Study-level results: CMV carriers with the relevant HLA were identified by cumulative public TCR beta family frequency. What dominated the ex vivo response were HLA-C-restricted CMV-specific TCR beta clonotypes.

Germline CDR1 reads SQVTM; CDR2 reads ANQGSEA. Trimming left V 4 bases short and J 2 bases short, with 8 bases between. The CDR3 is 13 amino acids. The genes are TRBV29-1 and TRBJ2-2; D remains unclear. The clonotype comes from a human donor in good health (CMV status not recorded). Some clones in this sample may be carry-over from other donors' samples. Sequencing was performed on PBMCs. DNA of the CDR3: TGCAGCGTTGTACCCACCAACACCGGGGAGCTGTTTTTT. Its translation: CSVVPTNTGELFF.